The 21 T cell receptor beta chains below were found in one sample sequenced in a study of control samples from healthy donors and cancer patients. Repertoires were generated with immunoSEQ multiplex PCR, while TCRdb's copy carries only in-frame clones and drops some. This sample yields tens of thousands of clones, of which about 90% are seen a single time; roughly 5.7% belongs to the top ten. Sample: PBMCs. The receptor source for this set is a man aged 55 to 70 with colorectal cancer.

V and J are TRBV4-1 and TRBJ2-7; TRBD1 is a possible D gene (5 bases). The CDR3 extends over 13 amino acids. Looked up from germline, CDR1 is MGHRA and CDR2 is YSYEKL. With 4 bases removed from V and 2 bases from J, the gap between germline ends came to 9 bases. In DNA form, the CDR3 reads TGCGCCAGCAGCCGGGGCCGACCCTACGAGCAGTACTTC. Amino acids: CASSRGRPYEQYF.

Points on this clone: Its ends do not fully match the called genes, so a read error is possible. The chain couples TRBV6-5 to TRBJ2-7; 10 nucleotides agree with TRBD2. The CDR3 loop spans 13 amino acids. Germline CDR1 and CDR2: MNHEY and SVGAGI. The CDR3 protein is CASSYSGTSVLSF. The CDR3, as DNA: TGTGCCAGCAGTTACTCCGGGACTAGCGTTCTCTCTTTC.

J is TRBJ1-2 and V is TRBV19; 9 bases are shared with TRBD1. The CDR3 spans 14 residues. J lost 5 bases, V lost 6 bases, and 7 bases had no gene match. Germline V gives CDR1 LNHDA, CDR2 SQIVND (reference sequence). The CDR3 sequence is CASRPGQGTYGYTF. Written as DNA, the CDR3 is TGTGCCAGTAGACCGGGACAGGGAACGTATGGCTACACCTTC.

The CDR3 loop is CASSYGASTDTQYF. DNA for the CDR3: TGTGCCAGCAGTTACGGCGCTAGCACAGATACGCAGTATTTT. The chain joins TRBV6-5 to TRBJ2-3; D unresolved. The CDR3 covers 14 residues. V dropped 2 bases and J dropped 0 bases, with 6 bases sitting between them. The germline gives CDR1 MNHEY, CDR2 SVGAGI.

The CDR3 bases are TGTGCCAGCAGCTTAGACAGGGACGGGGAGCAGTACTTC. It encodes CASSLDRDGEQYF. The V call is TRBV7-3, the J call TRBJ2-7, with 7 bases that match TRBD1. This CDR3 spans 13 amino acids. Germline-derived CDR1 and CDR2 are SGHTA and FQGTGA. The trim removed 2 bases at V and 7 bases at J, leaving 5 bases unmatched.

CDR3 in amino acids: CAIRNSGGPSYEQYF. The CDR3 region has the DNA TGTGCCATCAGGAATAGCGGGGGCCCATCCTACGAGCAGTACTTC. V is TRBV10-3 and J is TRBJ2-7; TRBD2 matches at 9 bases. Germline-derived CDR1 and CDR2 are ENHRY and SYGVKD. V shed 6 bases and J 1 base; nucleotides not matched to a gene: 7. The CDR3 extends over 15 amino acids.

This chain connects TRBV11-2 to TRBJ2-3; D is unclear. Trimming removed 1 base from V and 2 bases from J, with 7 bases in between. CDR1 and CDR2 (germline): SGHAT, FQNNGV. This CDR3 has 14 amino acids. As DNA, the CDR3 is TGTGCCAGCAGCTTAGGCCCCTACACAGATACGCAGTATTTT. Its protein product is CASSLGPYTDTQYF.

The CDR3 sequence: CAISERLGGANVLTF. The CDR3 nucleotides read TGTGCCATCAGTGAGAGGCTAGGTGGGGCCAACGTCCTGACTTTC. The chain carries TRBV10-3 and TRBJ2-6; D gene uncertain. Trimming removed 2 bases at V and 3 bases at J, with 8 bases between. This CDR3 has 15 residues. Per the germline V gene, CDR1 is ENHRY and CDR2 is SYGVKD.

The chain uses TRBV7-9 and TRBJ2-7; 11 nucleotides align to TRBD1. V was clipped by 4 bases and J by 6 bases; unmatched bases: 2. Germline CDR1 reads SEHNR; CDR2 reads FQNEAQ (reference sequence). CDR3 length equals 13 residues. In nucleotides, the CDR3 is TGTGCCAGCAGCTCCGGGACAGGGGGCGAGCAGTACTTC. Amino acid sequence: CASSSGTGGEQYF.

This chain joins TRBV4-3 and TRBJ2-7; TRBD2 aligns across 9 bases. Germline CDR1 is LGHNA and CDR2 is YSLEER. The ends lost 1 base at V and 6 bases at J; junction bases unmatched: 13. This CDR3 comprises 17 residues. The CDR3 here is CASSQGPGVAGAREQYF. The CDR3 DNA is TGCGCCAGCAGCCAAGGGCCCGGGGTAGCGGGAGCACGCGAGCAGTACTTC.

The CDR3 spells CATSRVGGLNEQFF. The CDR3 DNA reads as TGTGCCACCAGCAGAGTGGGAGGGCTGAATGAGCAGTTCTTC. The chain has TRBV15 and TRBJ2-1; 7 nucleotides line up with TRBD2. In germline, CDR1 is LNHNV, CDR2 YYDKDF (reference sequence). The CDR3 sequence is 14 residues long. The junction had 4 bases not matched to a gene; V was cut back by 1 base and J by 7 bases.

The chain carries TRBV5-1 and TRBJ2-1, with D unclear. The length of the CDR3 is 14 residues. The germline V gene encodes CDR1 SGHRS and CDR2 YFSETQ. V gave up 7 bases and J gave up 4 bases, with 15 bases separating them. The CDR3 nucleotides are TGCGCCAGCCAAACAGAATACCTATACAATGAGCAGTTCTTC. It specifies CASQTEYLYNEQFF.

This chain joins TRBV19 and TRBJ1-3; D remains ambiguous. The CDR3 loop spans 14 amino acids. The ends were cut back, 3 bases at V and 0 bases at J, with 6 bases in the middle. Germline values: CDR1 LNHDA, CDR2 SQIVND (reference sequence). Here the CDR3 reads CASSMGLSGNTIYF. CDR3 in DNA: TGTGCCAGTAGTATGGGCCTCTCTGGAAACACCATATATTTT.

The V call is TRBV4-1, the J call TRBJ2-5; possibly TRBD1 for D (6 bases). Germline V gene lookup returns CDR1 MGHRA and CDR2 YSYEKL. Trimming pared 1 base from V and 7 bases from J, leaving 13 bases between. The CDR3 spans 14 residues. In DNA form, the CDR3 reads TGCGCCAGCAGCCAAGTACAGGGCGGAGGGACCCAGTACTTC. Translating it yields CASSQVQGGGTQYF.

V usage is TRBV2 and J usage is TRBJ1-3; the match to TRBD1 covers 12 bases. Unmatched junction bases numbered 9, after V lost 7 bases and J lost 2 bases. The germline V gene has CDR1 SNHLY and CDR2 FYNNEI. The CDR3 is made up of 17 amino acids. The CDR3 reads CASNSRDRGLTGNTIYF. CDR3 in DNA: TGTGCCAGCAATTCCAGGGACAGGGGGCTTACTGGAAACACCATATATTTT.

This clone came up once. This chain links TRBV7-2 with TRBJ2-2; D remains ambiguous. CDR3 length: 16 amino acids. Germline assignment: CDR1 SGHTA and CDR2 FQGNSA. Trimming took 5 bases from V and 4 from J, leaving 17 bases between them. This CDR3 is CASSHPGIRSTGELFF. CDR3 sequence (DNA): TGTGCCAGCAGCCACCCGGGTATTAGGAGCACCGGGGAGCTGTTTTTT.

V gene TRBV3-1 (or the pseudogene TRBV3-2) combines with J gene TRBJ1-3; D unresolved. Germline V gives CDR1 LGHDT, CDR2 YNNKEL (reference sequence). The CDR3 covers 15 residues. The V end was cut by 0 bases, the J end by 3 bases, with 9 bases between. CDR3 loop: CASSQDTTFGNTIYF. CDR3 coding DNA: TGTGCCAGCAGCCAAGACACGACATTTGGAAACACCATATATTTT.

In DNA, the CDR3 is TGTGCCAGCGGGTTTAGTAATTCACCCCTCCACTTT. Residues: CASGFSNSPLHF. V usage is TRBV14 and J usage is TRBJ1-6; D gene uncertain. Germline V gives CDR1 SGHDN, CDR2 FVKESK. Trimming pared 8 bases from V and 6 bases from J, leaving 8 bases between. The CDR3 is 12 amino acids.

V is TRBV30 and J is TRBJ2-5; D may be TRBD1 or TRBD2 (5 bases each). The CDR3 runs to 15 residues. From germline, CDR1 is GTSNPN and CDR2 SVGIG (reference sequence). The ends were cut back, 1 base at V and 5 bases at J, with 17 bases in the middle. CDR3 coding DNA: TGTGCCTGGAGTGCCGACCTCACGTGGGGGGAGACCCAGTACTTC. It codes for CAWSADLTWGETQYF.

The V and J genes are TRBV7-8 and TRBJ1-2; D might be TRBD1 (6 bases). This CDR3 is built from 16 residues. Trimming took off 0 bases at V and 4 bases at J, with 15 bases between the two ends. Germline assignment: CDR1 SGHVS and CDR2 FQNEAQ. As DNA, the CDR3 is TGTGCCAGCAGCTTAGCGCCCCAGGAAGGGGGCTATGGCTACACCTTC. Amino acids: CASSLAPQEGGYGYTF.

The CDR3 DNA sequence: TGTGCCAGCTCACCAGGAGTAGCCGCCGTTCAAGAGACCCAGTACTTC. Translated, it gives CASSPGVAAVQETQYF. The chain carries TRBV18 and TRBJ2-5; unclear D gene. The CDR3 sequence is 16 residues long. The germline gives CDR1 KGHSH, CDR2 LQKENI. The germline V and J ends were trimmed by 2 bases and 2 bases, with 15 bases remaining between them.